This TCR beta chain was recovered during a study of tumor and adjacent non-tumor tissue in lung cancer (dated by TCRdb to between 2017 and 2018). Looking at the study overall: By cancer type, the cohort comprised eleven to twelve adenocarcinoma patients, a couple of squamous cell carcinoma patients and 1 small cell lung cancer patient. The roughly 15 enrolled patients, of whom some 10 were men and 5 were women, were aged about 30 to 85 years and were diagnosed with TNM stage I to III disease. In total, sequencing yielded some 130 million productive TCRbeta reads, which works out to an average of about 4.17 million reads per sample. The study compared bulk TCRbeta repertoires between lung tumor tissue and matched distant non-tumor lung tissue from over twelve lung cancer patients. TCRbeta CDR3 sequencing was performed on thirty paired specimens, with one tumor sample and one normal lung sample collected per patient.

Bulk unsorted tissue served as the source for RNA extraction, and RNA quality was assessed using a NanoDrop ND-1000 and an Agilent 2100. All donors had newly diagnosed lung cancer, had not received prior chemotherapy, and were admitted for thoracic surgery in China between August and November 2014. Patients with previous radiotherapy or chemotherapy, or with another concurrent cancer, were excluded from the study. Pieces of surgical tissue measuring 1-2 cm3 were kept in RNAlater solution and stored at -80 degrees C until use. Library preparation employed multiplex PCR. TCRdb shows the sequencer as Illumina HiSeq 2500. Following protocols modified from ARM-PCR, the researchers constructed TCRbeta libraries through three rounds of nested PCR with primers (Table S4). Before sequencing, PCR products of 200-500 bp were cut from the gel and purified using the QIAquick gel extraction kit. The authors' pipeline ran thus. Reads were cleaned with Trimmomatic, merged with FLASH into complete CDR3 sequences, and assigned to V(D)J germline segments with MiTCR. Clonal diversity was calculated as the inverse Simpson's index using VDJtools. Productive reads were defined as in-frame sequences without a premature stop codon. TCRdb's own reprocessing of the public reads used fastp at Q25 and MiXCR and kept productive beta chains. Every distinct CDR3 protein forms one entry, paired with its most common genes and DNA. TCRdb, not the authors, supplied the V and J calls. The sample table contains more than 95,000 distinct CDR3 sequences; only one count was recorded for about 66% of them. The top ten constitute 9.5% to 15% of the sample.

With regard to this clonotype: Its specific antigen is unknown. Relative to the germline gene, one junction end is altered; a read error may explain this.

The investigation overall reported the following: Younger patients had significantly higher TCR diversity, and higher tumor TCR diversity was associated with shorter overall and disease-free survival. Tumor tissue showed significantly higher TCR diversity (inverse Simpson) than normal lung tissue, at 431.37 vs 166.20 (P = 0.0075, Mann-Whitney U test). Because peripheral blood was not sequenced, the blood TCRbeta repertoires of the lung cancer patients in the study went unexamined. The top 100 clones made up a significantly larger cumulative share of the repertoire in normal lung than in tumor tissue. Only roughly 15 patients were in the cohort, and the authors stated that larger samples and more detailed clinical data are needed. Neither the sequencing platform nor unique molecular identifiers are named or mentioned anywhere in the methods.

The receptor comes from a man between 25 and 39 years old with non-small cell lung cancer. Sequenced sample: lung tumor tissue.

The CDR3 has the sequence CTSSFGVETQYF. The DNA sequence is TGTACCAGCAGTTTCGGGGTCGAGACCCAGTACTTC. Recombination joined TRBV6-6 with TRBJ2-5, with TRBD2 tentatively as D gene (5 bases match). The germline V gene (reference sequence) provides CDR1 MNHNY and CDR2 SVGAGI. Inclusive of the bounding cysteine and phenylalanine, the CDR3 is 12 residues long. Only the CDR3 portion is preserved as DNA: 36 bases, with reading frame beginning at the first base.